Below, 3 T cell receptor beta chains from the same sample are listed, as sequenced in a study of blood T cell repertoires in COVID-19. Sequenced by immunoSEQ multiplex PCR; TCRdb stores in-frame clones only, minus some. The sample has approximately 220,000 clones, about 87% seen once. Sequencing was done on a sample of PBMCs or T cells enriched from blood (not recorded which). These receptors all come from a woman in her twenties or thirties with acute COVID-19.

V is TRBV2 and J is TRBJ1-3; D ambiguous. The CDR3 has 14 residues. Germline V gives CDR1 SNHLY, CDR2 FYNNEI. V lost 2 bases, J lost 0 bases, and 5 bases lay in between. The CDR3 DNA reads TGTGCCAGCAGTGAACTGTTCTCTGGAAACACCATATATTTT. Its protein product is CASSELFSGNTIYF.

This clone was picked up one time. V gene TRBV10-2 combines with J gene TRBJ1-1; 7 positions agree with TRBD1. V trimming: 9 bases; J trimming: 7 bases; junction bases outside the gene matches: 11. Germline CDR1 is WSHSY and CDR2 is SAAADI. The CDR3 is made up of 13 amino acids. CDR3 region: CASRRTGGLEAFF. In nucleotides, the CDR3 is TGCGCCAGTCGACGGACAGGTGGCCTTGAAGCTTTCTTT.

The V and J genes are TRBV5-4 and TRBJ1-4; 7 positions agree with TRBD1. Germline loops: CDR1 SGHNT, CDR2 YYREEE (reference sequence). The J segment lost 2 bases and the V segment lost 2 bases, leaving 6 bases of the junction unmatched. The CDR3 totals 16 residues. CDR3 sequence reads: CASSFNRGSTNEKLFF. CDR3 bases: TGTGCCAGCAGCTTCAACAGGGGATCGACTAATGAAAAACTGTTTTTT.